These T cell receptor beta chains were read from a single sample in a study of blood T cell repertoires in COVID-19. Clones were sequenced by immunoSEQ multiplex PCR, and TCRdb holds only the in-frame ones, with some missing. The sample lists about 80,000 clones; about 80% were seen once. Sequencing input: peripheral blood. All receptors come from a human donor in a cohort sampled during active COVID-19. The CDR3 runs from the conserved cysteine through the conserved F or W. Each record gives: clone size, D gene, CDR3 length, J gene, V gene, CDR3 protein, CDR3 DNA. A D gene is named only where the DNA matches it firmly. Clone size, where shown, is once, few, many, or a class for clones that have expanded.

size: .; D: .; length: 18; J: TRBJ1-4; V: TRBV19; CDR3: CATRRGGEIRYPSEKLFF; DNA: TGTGCCACCAGGAGGGGGGGCGAAATTCGGTACCCTTCTGAAAAACTGTTTTTT
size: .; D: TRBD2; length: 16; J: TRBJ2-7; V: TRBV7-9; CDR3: CASSFGGAGRAYEQYF; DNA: TGTGCCAGCAGCTTCGGAGGAGCGGGGAGGGCCTACGAGCAGTACTTC
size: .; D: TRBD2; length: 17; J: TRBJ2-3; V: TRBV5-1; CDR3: CASSPSSGAGGTDTQYF; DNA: TGCGCCAGCAGCCCATCGTCCGGGGCGGGAGGGACAGATACGCAGTATTTT
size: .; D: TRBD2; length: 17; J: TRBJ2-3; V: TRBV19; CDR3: CASSIDSAGGIKDTQYF; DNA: TGTGCCAGTAGTATAGATTCGGCGGGGGGGATCAAGGATACGCAGTATTTT
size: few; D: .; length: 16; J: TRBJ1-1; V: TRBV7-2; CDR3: CASSPPQGAVYTEAFF; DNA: TGTGCCAGCAGTCCACCACAGGGAGCGGTGTACACTGAAGCTTTCTTT
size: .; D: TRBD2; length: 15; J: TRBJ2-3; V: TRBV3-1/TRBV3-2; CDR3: CASSQDRLAIDTQYF; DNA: TGTGCCAGCAGCCAAGATCGACTAGCAATAGATACGCAGTATTTT
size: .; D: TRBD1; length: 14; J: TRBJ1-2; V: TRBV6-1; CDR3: CASSERIRGQGYTF; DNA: TGTGCCAGCAGTGAAAGAATCAGGGGGCAAGGCTACACCTTC
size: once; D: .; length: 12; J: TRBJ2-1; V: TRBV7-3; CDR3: CASSNRVDEQFF; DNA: TGTGCCAGCAGCAACAGGGTTGATGAGCAGTTCTTC
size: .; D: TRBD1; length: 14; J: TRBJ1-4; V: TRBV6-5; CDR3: CASRRTGVNEKLFF; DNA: TGTGCCAGCCGCAGGACAGGAGTTAATGAAAAACTGTTTTTT
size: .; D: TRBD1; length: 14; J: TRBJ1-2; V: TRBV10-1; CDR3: CAPPRTGANYGYTF; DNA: TGCGCCCCCCCCCGGACAGGGGCTAACTATGGCTACACCTTC
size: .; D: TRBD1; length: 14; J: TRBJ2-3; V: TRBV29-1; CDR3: CSGPGTGGGDTQYF; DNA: TGCAGCGGCCCCGGGACAGGGGGCGGAGATACGCAGTATTTT
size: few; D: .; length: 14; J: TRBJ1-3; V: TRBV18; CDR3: CASSSTDSGNTIYF; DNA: TGTGCCAGCTCAAGCACCGACTCTGGAAACACCATATATTTT
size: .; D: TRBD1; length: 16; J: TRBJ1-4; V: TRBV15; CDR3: CATSRGTGAGDEKLFF; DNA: TGTGCCACCAGCAGGGGGACAGGGGCTGGGGATGAAAAACTGTTTTTT
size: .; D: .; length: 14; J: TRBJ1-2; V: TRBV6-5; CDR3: CASSYSGGLGGYTF; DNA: TGTGCCAGCAGTTACTCCGGGGGGCTGGGAGGCTACACCTTC
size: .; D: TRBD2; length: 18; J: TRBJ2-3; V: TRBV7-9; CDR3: CASSVARGTSEATDTQYF; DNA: TGTGCCAGCAGCGTAGCTAGGGGGACTAGCGAGGCCACAGATACGCAGTATTTT
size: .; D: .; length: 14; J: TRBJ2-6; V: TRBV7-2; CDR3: CASSLPPGANVLTF; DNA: TGTGCCAGCAGCCTCCCCCCCGGGGCCAACGTCCTGACTTTC
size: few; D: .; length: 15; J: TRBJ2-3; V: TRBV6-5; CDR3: CASRPSGRAADTQYF; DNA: TGTGCCAGCAGGCCTAGTGGGCGAGCGGCAGATACGCAGTATTTT
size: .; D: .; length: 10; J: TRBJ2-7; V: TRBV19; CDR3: CARDFYEQYF; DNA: TGTGCCAGGGACTTCTACGAGCAGTACTTC
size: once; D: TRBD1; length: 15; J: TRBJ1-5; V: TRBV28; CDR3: CASRGTGQGDQPQHF; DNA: TGTGCCAGCAGAGGAACGGGACAGGGTGATCAGCCCCAGCATTTT
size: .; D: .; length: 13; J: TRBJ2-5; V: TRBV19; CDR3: CASSPDGGETQYF; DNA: TGTGCCAGTAGCCCTGATGGGGGGGAGACCCAGTACTTC
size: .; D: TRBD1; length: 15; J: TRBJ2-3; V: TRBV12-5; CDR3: CASGLPQGVVDTQYF; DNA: TGTGCTAGTGGTTTGCCCCAGGGGGTTGTAGATACGCAGTATTTT
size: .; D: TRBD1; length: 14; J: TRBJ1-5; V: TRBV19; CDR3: CASSATGENQPQHF; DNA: TGTGCCAGTAGCGCAACAGGGGAAAATCAGCCCCAGCATTTT
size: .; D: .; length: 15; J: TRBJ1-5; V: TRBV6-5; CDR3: CASELGSGGEQPQHF; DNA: TGTGCCAGCGAGTTGGGTTCGGGGGGAGAACAGCCCCAGCATTTT
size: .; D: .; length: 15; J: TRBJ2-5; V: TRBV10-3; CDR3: CAISEGQQSKETQYF; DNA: TGTGCCATCAGTGAGGGACAGCAATCCAAAGAGACCCAGTACTTC
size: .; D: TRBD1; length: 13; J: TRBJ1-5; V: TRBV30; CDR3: CAWSVTGYQPQHF; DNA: TGTGCCTGGAGTGTGACAGGGTATCAGCCCCAGCATTTT
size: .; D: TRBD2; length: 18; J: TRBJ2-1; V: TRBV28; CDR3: CASSLIAGGIHSYNEQFF; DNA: TGTGCCAGCAGTTTAATAGCGGGGGGGATCCATTCCTACAATGAGCAGTTCTTC
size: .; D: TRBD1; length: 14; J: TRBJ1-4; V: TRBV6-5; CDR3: CASRAGTGEEKLFF; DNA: TGTGCCAGCAGGGCCGGGACAGGGGAAGAAAAACTGTTTTTT
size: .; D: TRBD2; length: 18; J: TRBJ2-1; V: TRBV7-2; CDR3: CASSGPGTSGLSYNEQFF; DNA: TGTGCCAGCAGCGGCCCCGGGACTAGCGGCCTCTCCTACAATGAGCAGTTCTTC
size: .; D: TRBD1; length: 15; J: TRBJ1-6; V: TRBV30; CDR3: CAWRTGGSNNSPLHF; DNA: TGTGCCTGGCGGACAGGCGGAAGTAATAATTCACCCCTCCACTTT
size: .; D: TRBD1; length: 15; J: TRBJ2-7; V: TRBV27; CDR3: CASSRPDRVGYEQYF; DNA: TGTGCCAGCAGCAGACCAGACAGGGTCGGCTACGAGCAGTACTTC
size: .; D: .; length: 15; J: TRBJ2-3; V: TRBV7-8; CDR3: CASSPNSRRADTQYF; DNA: TGTGCCAGCAGCCCCAACTCTCGGAGGGCAGATACGCAGTATTTT
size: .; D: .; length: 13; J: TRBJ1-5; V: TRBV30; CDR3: CAWSAGIAQPQHF; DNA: TGTGCCTGGAGTGCAGGGATTGCTCAGCCCCAGCATTTT
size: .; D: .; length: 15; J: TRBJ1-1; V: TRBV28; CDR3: CASSLPEGVFTEAFF; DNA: TGTGCCAGCAGTTTACCTGAGGGGGTGTTCACTGAAGCTTTCTTT
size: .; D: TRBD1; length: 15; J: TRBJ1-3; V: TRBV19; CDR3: CASSIPGGAGNTIYF; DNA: TGTGCCAGTAGTATCCCAGGGGGCGCCGGAAACACCATATATTTT
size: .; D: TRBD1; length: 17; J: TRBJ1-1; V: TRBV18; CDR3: CASSPNVPGQGNTEAFF; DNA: TGTGCCAGCTCACCCAACGTCCCGGGACAGGGGAACACTGAAGCTTTCTTT
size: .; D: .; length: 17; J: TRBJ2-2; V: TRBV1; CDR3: CTSSQVWRASYTGELFF; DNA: TGCACCAGCAGCCAAGTTTGGAGGGCCTCTTACACCGGGGAGCTGTTTTTT
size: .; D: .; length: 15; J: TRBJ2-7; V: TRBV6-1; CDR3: CASSDERRASYEQYF; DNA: TGTGCCAGCAGTGACGAAAGGAGGGCCTCGTACGAGCAGTACTTC